This passage covers 32 T cell receptor beta chains from one sample sequenced in a study of cytotoxic CD8 clonotypes in ibrutinib-treated CLL. Libraries were prepared by immunoSEQ multiplex PCR; TCRdb keeps only in-frame clonotypes and omits some of them. The sample carries some 130,000 clones, roughly three quarters recorded once. The source material was PBMCs, sampled after 24 months of ibrutinib treatment. The receptors shown here come from a human donor with chronic lymphocytic leukemia.

The chain couples TRBV18 to TRBJ2-5; D gene uncertain. Per germline, CDR1 KGHSH and CDR2 LQKENI. Trimming removed 6 bases from V and 5 bases from J, with 13 bases in between. The CDR3 runs 13 residues. The CDR3 DNA reads TGTGCCAGCTCGCCCCCGGCTTGGGAGACCCAGTACTTC. Translating gives CASSPPAWETQYF.

This chain's CDR3 is CASSQVYNEQFF. The CDR3 coding sequence is TGTGCCAGCAGCCAAGTCTACAATGAGCAGTTCTTC. The chain has TRBV4-2 and TRBJ2-1; D is undetermined. V was pared by 1 base and J by 3 bases, with 1 base between. The germline gives CDR1 LGHNA, CDR2 YNFKEQ. There are 12 residues in the CDR3.

This chain links TRBV15 with TRBJ2-2; no clear D gene. Trimming removed 0 bases at V and 4 bases at J, with 12 bases between. There are 16 residues in the CDR3. Germline values: CDR1 LNHNV, CDR2 YYDKDF (reference sequence). Written as DNA, the CDR3 is TGTGCCACCAGCAGAGAGGCAGCACGGCTCACCGGGGAGCTGTTTTTT. Protein product: CATSREAARLTGELFF.

In its sample, this clone was seen once. The chain joins TRBV5-1 to TRBJ2-1; 7 bases match TRBD1. The CDR3 covers 13 residues. Germline V gives CDR1 SGHRS, CDR2 YFSETQ. V lost 4 bases and J lost 4; bases outside the gene matches: 2. The CDR3 is CASSEQGYNEQFF. The CDR3 DNA reads as TGCGCCAGCAGCGAACAGGGGTACAATGAGCAGTTCTTC. Supplemented by reference TRBV5-1 and TRBJ2-1, the full variable domain reads KAGVTQTPRYLIKTRGQQVTLSCSPISGHRSVSWYQQTPGQGLQFLFEYFSETQRNKGNFPGRFSGRQFSNSRSEMNVSTLELGDSALYLCASSEQGYNEQFFGPGTRLTVL.

The V and J genes are TRBV18 and TRBJ2-7, with 8 bases fitting TRBD2. CDR1 is KGHSH, CDR2 LQKENI, per germline. Unmatched junction bases numbered 5, after V lost 8 bases and J lost 2 bases. The CDR3 has 13 residues. The CDR3 sequence is CASTGGSPYEQYF. The DNA of the CDR3 is TGTGCCAGCACGGGGGGGTCCCCCTACGAGCAGTACTTC.

The chain employs TRBV27 and TRBJ1-5, with 8 bases identical to TRBD1. Losses at the gene ends were 6 bases for V and 5 bases for J; bases not matched to a gene: 12. This CDR3 is 16 amino acids long. Germline CDR1 and CDR2: MNHEY and SMNVEV (reference sequence). CDR3 amino acids: CASRADRGQGDQPQHF. CDR3 nucleotides: TGTGCCAGCAGAGCCGACAGGGGCCAGGGGGATCAGCCCCAGCATTTT.

V usage is TRBV18 and J usage is TRBJ2-5, with 8 bases aligning to TRBD2. V gave up 3 bases and J gave up 5 bases; unmatched junction bases: 11. The CDR3 extends over 16 amino acids. CDR1 and CDR2 from the germline V gene are KGHSH and LQKENI. CDR3 region: CASSPRGPASGETQYF. CDR3 nucleotide sequence: TGTGCCAGCTCACCGCGGGGGCCGGCTAGCGGGGAGACCCAGTACTTC.

The chain has TRBV7-9 and TRBJ2-2; D remains ambiguous. Deletions cut 7 bases from V and 2 bases from J, with 14 bases between. The length of the CDR3 is 15 residues. Germline CDR1 is SEHNR and CDR2 is FQNEAQ (reference sequence). The CDR3 spells CASTQGPLNTGELFF. The CDR3 DNA follows: TGTGCCAGCACCCAAGGTCCCCTCAACACCGGGGAGCTGTTTTTT. Combining the CDR3 with reference TRBV7-9 and TRBJ2-2 gives the whole variable domain DTGVSQNPRHKITKRGQNVTFRCDPISEHNRLYWYRQTLGQGPEFLTYFQNEAQLEKSRLLSDRFSAERPKGSFSTLEIQRTEQGDSAMYLCASTQGPLNTGELFFGEGSRLTVL.

The V and J genes are TRBV7-9 and TRBJ2-3; 10 nucleotides match TRBD2. The V gene end was trimmed by 5 bases and the J gene end by 1 base; junction bases not matched to a gene: 9. The V gene's germline CDR1 is SEHNR and CDR2 FQNEAQ (reference sequence). The CDR3 totals 17 residues. CDR3 amino acids: CASSPPSGTSGTDTQYF. The CDR3 DNA reads as TGTGCCAGCAGCCCCCCCTCCGGGACTAGCGGCACAGATACGCAGTATTTT. The full variable domain, its missing parts supplied by reference TRBV7-9 and TRBJ2-3, is DTGVSQNPRHKITKRGQNVTFRCDPISEHNRLYWYRQTLGQGPEFLTYFQNEAQLEKSRLLSDRFSAERPKGSFSTLEIQRTEQGDSAMYLCASSPPSGTSGTDTQYFGPGTRLTVL.

This chain links TRBV9 with TRBJ2-2; 13 nucleotides agree with TRBD2. This CDR3 is 20 amino acids long. Germline CDR1 reads SGDLS; CDR2 reads YYNGEE. The trim removed 0 bases at V and 5 bases at J, leaving 13 bases unmatched. The CDR3 spells CASSVVPLLAGGPITGELFF. The CDR3 coding sequence is TGTGCCAGCAGCGTAGTTCCCTTACTAGCGGGAGGGCCGATAACCGGGGAGCTGTTTTTT.

To note about this clone: The same CDR3 can be traced to other DNA sequences in this sample. The chain recombines TRBV18 with TRBJ1-5; no reliable D call. This CDR3 contains 13 residues. Germline V lookup: CDR1 KGHSH, CDR2 LQKENI. Trimming removed 1 base at V and 6 bases at J, with 7 bases between. The CDR3 protein is CASSPLGGQPQHF. CDR3 DNA sequence: TGTGCCAGCTCACCACTGGGCGGTCAGCCCCAGCATTTT.

Remarks on this clone: The junction differs from germline at one of its ends, possibly a read error. This chain links TRBV7-7 with TRBJ2-2, with 9 positions matching TRBD1. The germline CDR1 and CDR2 sequences are SSHAT and FNYEAQ (reference sequence). The CDR3 covers 17 residues. The CDR3: CASSPSDRGRGTGELFF. CDR3 nucleotides: TGTGCTAGCAGCCCCTCGGACAGGGGTCGGGGCACCGGGGAGCTGTTTTTT.

CDR3 in amino acids: CASRRNTGELFF. CDR3 nucleotides: TGCGCCTCCCGGAGAAACACCGGGGAGCTGTTTTTT. The V and J genes are TRBV5-1 and TRBJ2-2; D is uncertain. CDR1 is SGHRS, CDR2 YFSETQ, per germline. The CDR3 runs to 12 residues. The V end was cut by 10 bases, the J end by 2 bases, with 9 bases between.

The sample holds a few counts of this clone. The gene calls are TRBV6-4 and TRBJ2-2; TRBD1 might be the D (5 bases). Trimming shortened V by 4 bases and J by 3 bases, and 6 bases separated the two germline ends. This CDR3 has 13 amino acids. CDR1 and CDR2 from the germline V gene are MRHNA and SNTAGT. CDR3 bases: TGTGCCAGCAGTGGGGGCGACACCGGGGAGCTGTTTTTT. This sequence encodes CASSGGDTGELFF.

A single count supports this clone. This rearrangement joins TRBV9 to TRBJ2-1; TRBD2 aligns across 9 bases. Trimming removed 7 bases from V and 14 bases from J; junction bases left unmatched: 10. The CDR3 has 12 residues. CDR1 is SGDLS and CDR2 is YYNGEE in the germline V gene. The CDR3 coding sequence is TGTGCCAGCGGCCCCCGGGGCGGGGGGGAGTTCTTC. It specifies CASGPRGGGEFF. Variable domain in full (rest from reference TRBV9 and TRBJ2-1): DSGVTQTPKHLITATGQRVTLRCSPRSGDLSVYWYQQSLDQGLQFLIQYYNGEERAKGNILERFSAQQFPDLHSELNLSSLELGDSALYFCASGPRGGGEFFGPGTRLTVL.

This chain links TRBV7-9 with TRBJ2-5; the match to TRBD2 covers 9 bases. Germline V gene sequence: CDR1 SEHNR, CDR2 FQNEAQ (reference sequence). The CDR3 contains 14 residues. V lost 6 bases and J lost 5; bases outside the gene matches: 7. CDR3 protein: CASRIAGVGETQYF. The CDR3 region has the DNA TGTGCCAGCAGAATAGCGGGAGTTGGGGAGACCCAGTACTTC. Full variable domain (remainder filled in from reference TRBV7-9 and TRBJ2-5): DTGVSQNPRHKITKRGQNVTFRCDPISEHNRLYWYRQTLGQGPEFLTYFQNEAQLEKSRLLSDRFSAERPKGSFSTLEIQRTEQGDSAMYLCASRIAGVGETQYFGPGTRLLVL.

CDR3 nucleotides: TGCGCCAGCACCTCGGGGCCTAGCACAGATACGCAGTATTTT. Its protein product is CASTSGPSTDTQYF. The chain joins TRBV5-1 to TRBJ2-3; D tentatively fits TRBD1 or TRBD2 (5 bases each). There are 14 residues in the CDR3. V gave up 6 bases and J gave up 0 bases, with 11 bases separating them. Per germline, CDR1 SGHRS and CDR2 YFSETQ.

This chain connects TRBV4-1 to TRBJ2-1; the match to TRBD1 covers 10 bases. The trim removed 0 bases at V and 1 base at J, leaving 12 bases unmatched. The CDR3 consists of 20 residues. Germline-derived CDR1 and CDR2 are MGHRA and YSYEKL. Here the CDR3 reads CASSQEGDRGGGMSYNEQFF. Written as DNA, the CDR3 is TGCGCCAGCAGCCAAGAAGGGGACAGGGGCGGGGGAATGTCCTACAATGAGCAGTTCTTC.

V and J are TRBV11-2 and TRBJ2-7, with a possible D match to TRBD2 (6 bases). Germline CDR1 SGHAT, CDR2 FQNNGV. With 5 bases removed from V and 6 bases from J, the gap between germline ends came to 11 bases. The CDR3 is 12 amino acids. CDR3: CASSHLGGEQYF. In DNA, the CDR3 is TGTGCCAGCAGCCACCTCGGGGGCGAGCAGTACTTC.

The chain links TRBV5-1 to TRBJ2-3; D possibly corresponds to TRBD1 (6 bases). V dropped 2 bases and J dropped 6 bases, with 16 bases sitting between them. The germline gives CDR1 SGHRS, CDR2 YFSETQ. This CDR3 is built from 15 residues. The CDR3: CASSLGQGSVDTQYF. The DNA for the CDR3 is TGCGCCAGCAGCTTAGGGCAGGGGTCGGTCGATACGCAGTATTTT.

V is TRBV7-6 and J is TRBJ2-1; D gene uncertain. Germline assignment: CDR1 SGHVS and CDR2 FNYEAQ. This CDR3 contains 17 residues. Trimming removed 1 base from V and 6 bases from J, with 19 bases in between. The CDR3 sequence: CASSLVVVQPGGNEQFF. In DNA, the CDR3 is TGTGCCAGCAGCTTAGTGGTGGTACAGCCTGGCGGCAATGAGCAGTTCTTC. Full variable domain (remainder filled in from reference TRBV7-6 and TRBJ2-1): GAGVSQSPRYKVTKRGQDVALRCDPISGHVSLYWYRQALGQGPEFLTYFNYEAQQDKSGLPNDRFSAERPEGSISTLTIQRTEQRDSAMYRCASSLVVVQPGGNEQFFGPGTRLTVL.

To note about this clone: Other DNA sequences from this sample encode an identical CDR3 as well. The CDR3 loop is CASSPGTGANYGYTF. The CDR3 nucleotides read TGTGCCAGCAGCCCAGGGACAGGAGCTAACTATGGCTACACCTTC. The chain couples TRBV11-2 to TRBJ1-2, with 8 bases lining up with TRBD1. This CDR3 comprises 15 residues. The germline V gene encodes CDR1 SGHAT and CDR2 FQNNGV. V was clipped by 5 bases and J by 0 bases; unmatched bases: 5. Together with reference TRBV11-2 and TRBJ1-2, the CDR3 gives the full variable domain: EAGVAQSPRYKIIEKRQSVAFWCNPISGHATLYWYQQILGQGPKLLIQFQNNGVVDDSQLPKDRFSAERLKGVDSTLKIQPAKLEDSAVYLCASSPGTGANYGYTFGSGTRLTVV.

The sample holds a few counts of this clone. The chain carries TRBV2 and TRBJ2-7; 10 bases are shared with TRBD2. The germline V gene encodes CDR1 SNHLY and CDR2 FYNNEI. V was pared by 7 bases and J by 3 bases, with 6 bases of the junction left unmatched. The CDR3 spans 14 residues. In nucleotides, the CDR3 is TGTGCCAGCATTCGGACTAGCGGCCTCTACGAGCAGTACTTC. Translated: CASIRTSGLYEQYF.

The J gene is TRBJ2-2, the V gene TRBV7-2, with TRBD2 matching over 10 bases. V was pared by 4 bases and J by 6 bases, with 5 bases of the junction left unmatched. From germline, CDR1 is SGHTA and CDR2 FQGNSA. The CDR3 extends over 15 amino acids. CDR3 protein: CASSSASGGAGELFF. CDR3 nucleotides: TGTGCCAGCAGCTCGGCGAGCGGGGGGGCCGGGGAGCTGTTTTTT.

The CDR3 reads CASSPQGPGGAGDTQYF. CDR3 nucleotides: TGTGCCAGCTCACCACAGGGCCCCGGGGGGGCCGGAGATACGCAGTATTTT. This chain uses TRBV18 with TRBJ2-3; 8 nucleotides line up with TRBD2. Trimming at V came to 1 base and at J to 5 bases, leaving 11 bases not matched to a gene. CDR1 is KGHSH, CDR2 LQKENI, per germline. The CDR3 totals 17 residues. The full variable domain, in which reference TRBV18 and TRBJ2-3 provide the parts outside the CDR3, is NAGVMQNPRHLVRRRGQEARLRCSPMKGHSHVYWYRQLPEEGLKFMVYLQKENIIDESGMPKERFSAEFPKEGPSILRIQQVVRGDSAAYFCASSPQGPGGAGDTQYFGPGTRLTVL.

This clone was detected a few times. The chain combines TRBV2 with TRBJ2-1, with D perhaps TRBD1 or TRBD2 (5 bases each). CDR3 size: 15 residues. The germline V gene encodes CDR1 SNHLY and CDR2 FYNNEI. The V end was cut by 4 bases, the J end by 9 bases, with 19 bases between. CDR3 loop: CASSVGTAAGIEQFF. DNA of the CDR3: TGTGCCAGCAGTGTAGGGACCGCGGCGGGTATTGAGCAGTTCTTC.

This chain links TRBV11-1 with TRBJ1-1; 8 bases align to TRBD1. Germline V gene lookup returns CDR1 SGHAT and CDR2 FQDESV (reference sequence). Germline trimming cut 3 bases from V and 1 base from J; bases unmatched to any gene: 7. The CDR3 runs to 16 residues. CDR3 bases: TGTGCCAGCAGCTTTCCCCGGGACAGGTCGAACACTGAAGCTTTCTTT. As protein: CASSFPRDRSNTEAFF.

CDR3 sequence: CATGWGGINYGYTF. The DNA for the CDR3 is TGTGCCACCGGCTGGGGGGGTATTAACTATGGCTACACCTTC. This chain joins TRBV10-3 and TRBJ1-2; perhaps TRBD1 as D (5 bases). Per germline, CDR1 ENHRY and CDR2 SYGVKD. CDR3 length equals 14 residues. V shed 10 bases and J shed 1 base, with 16 bases lying between them.

V and J are TRBV7-9 and TRBJ2-7, with a weak D call TRBD1 (6 bases). The CDR3 is 13 amino acids. The V and J ends lost 5 bases and 2 bases respectively, with 10 bases between them. Looked up from germline, CDR1 is SEHNR and CDR2 is FQNEAQ (reference sequence). The CDR3 spells CASSQTGAYEQYF. The CDR3 bases are TGTGCCAGCAGCCAGACAGGCGCCTACGAGCAGTACTTC.

This clone was counted once. The V gene is TRBV20-1, the J gene TRBJ2-3, with no clear D. Germline assignment: CDR1 DFQATT and CDR2 SNEGSKA (reference sequence). CDR3 size: 11 residues. With 4 bases removed from V and 2 bases from J, the gap between germline ends came to 4 bases. DNA of the CDR3: TGCAGTGCTACCCACACAGATACGCAGTATTTT. Translation gives CSATHTDTQYF.

The chain employs TRBV18 and TRBJ2-7, with 8 bases that match TRBD1. Germline V CDR1 and CDR2: KGHSH, LQKENI. V was clipped by 3 bases and J by 0 bases; unmatched bases: 1. The CDR3 sequence is 14 residues long. The CDR3 nucleotides read TGTGCCAGCTCACCGACAGGGGTCTCCTACGAGCAGTACTTC. Protein sequence: CASSPTGVSYEQYF.

The rearrangement joins TRBV19 to TRBJ2-2; D remains ambiguous. The CDR3 is made up of 13 amino acids. Germline values: CDR1 LNHDA, CDR2 SQIVND (reference sequence). The V gene lost 5 bases and the J gene lost 3 bases, with 7 bases spanning the gap. CDR3 region: CASSDWDTGELFF. CDR3 nucleotide sequence: TGTGCCAGTAGTGACTGGGACACCGGGGAGCTGTTTTTT.